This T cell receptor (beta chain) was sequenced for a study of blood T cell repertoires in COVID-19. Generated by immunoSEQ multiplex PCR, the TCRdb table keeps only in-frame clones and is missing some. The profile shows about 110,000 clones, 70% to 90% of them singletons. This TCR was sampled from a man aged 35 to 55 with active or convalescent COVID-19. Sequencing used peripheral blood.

The CDR3 here is CASSSEARRDGYTF. CDR3 coding DNA: TGTGCCAGCAGCTCGGAGGCTCGACGCGACGGCTACACCTTC. This chain links TRBV7-9 with TRBJ1-2; no firm D call. Germline V CDR1 and CDR2: SEHNR, FQNEAQ (reference sequence). V lost 4 bases, J lost 8 bases, and 17 bases lay in between. This CDR3 comprises 14 residues.